The next 2 T cell receptor beta chains were all read from a single sample in a study of blood T cell repertoires in COVID-19. Here immunoSEQ multiplex PCR was the method, and the copy in TCRdb shows in-frame clones only, minus some. The sample holds over 350,000 clones, 75% to 90% seen once. Input material: peripheral blood. All receptors come from a young woman with acute or convalescent COVID-19.

The gene calls are TRBV9 and TRBJ2-7, with a weak D call TRBD1 (5 bases). Germline V gene lookup returns CDR1 SGDLS and CDR2 YYNGEE. CDR3 length equals 15 residues. Trimming stripped 0 bases from V and 2 bases from J, with 12 bases between. The chain's CDR3 is CASSVGQRPTYEQYF. Written as DNA, the CDR3 is TGTGCCAGCAGCGTAGGACAGCGACCCACCTACGAGCAGTACTTC.

This sequence joins TRBV15 and TRBJ2-3, with D possibly matching TRBD1 (6 bases). The CDR3 runs to 16 residues. V was pared by 5 bases and J by 0 bases, with 15 bases between. Germline CDR1 LNHNV, CDR2 YYDKDF (reference sequence). CDR3 coding DNA: TGTGCCACCAGCCCGAGGGGGAAAACTAGCACAGATACGCAGTATTTT. Its translation: CATSPRGKTSTDTQYF.